This passage covers 9 T cell receptor beta chains from one sample sequenced in a study of identical twins. TCRdb reprocessed the 5' RACE reads with MiXCR, giving one entry per CDR3 protein. The table shows hundreds of thousands of distinct CDR3 sequences, with 8% to 9% occurring only once. The sample was also reused in another study, on yellow fever vaccine responses in identical twins.

The sequenced material came from PBMCs. These receptor sequences come from a woman aged 18-35 years in good health.

This chain uses TRBV5-8 with TRBJ2-5, with TRBD1 matching over 10 bases. CDR1 is SGHTS, CDR2 YDEGEE, per germline. This CDR3 region has 17 residues. V shed 3 bases, J shed 5 bases, and the junction held 13 bases outside the gene matches. This CDR3 reads CASSYHRTGTGVETQYF. The CDR3 coding sequence is TGTGCCAGCAGCTATCACCGAACCGGGACAGGGGTTGAGACCCAGTACTTC. Variable domain in full (rest from reference TRBV5-8 and TRBJ2-5): EAGVTQSPTHLIKTRGQQATLRCSPISGHTSVYWYQQALGLGLQFLLWYDEGEERNRGNFPPRFSGRQFPNYSSELNVNALELEDSALYLCASSYHRTGTGVETQYFGPGTRLLVL.

This clonotype was detected a few times. An end of the junction does not agree with germline; a read error may underlie this. This chain links TRBV29-1 with TRBJ2-1; weak D call: TRBD2 (5 bases). Germline values: CDR1 SQVTM, CDR2 ANQGSEA. This CDR3 is 14 amino acids long. This CDR3 is CSVSPSDSSNEQFF. DNA of the CDR3: TGCAGCGTCAGTCCTTCGGACTCCTCCAATGAGCAGTTCTTC.

A few counts support this clonotype. The rearrangement links TRBV5-6 to TRBJ2-7; D may be TRBD1 or TRBD2 (5 bases each). Germline CDR1 reads SGHDT; CDR2 reads YYEEEE. CDR3 length: 17 residues. V gave up 1 base and J gave up 5 bases, with 22 bases separating them. Here the CDR3 DNA reads TGTGCCAGCAGCTTGACGATGGACGGGGCAAGGGACGACGAGCAGTACTTC. It codes for CASSLTMDGARDDEQYF.

The chain couples TRBV6-5 to TRBJ2-5; D may be TRBD1 (5 bases). CDR3 length: 14 amino acids. V lost 0 bases and J lost 5, with 10 bases in between. Germline V gene lookup returns CDR1 MNHEY and CDR2 SVGAGI. The CDR3 DNA sequence: TGTGCCAGCAGTTACTCAGGGGCGTGGGAGACCCAGTACTTC. It yields the protein CASSYSGAWETQYF.

This clonotype was picked up many times. This chain uses TRBV3-1 with TRBJ2-7; 8 nucleotides agree with TRBD2. J lost 7 bases, V lost 4 bases, and 9 bases had no gene match. Germline values: CDR1 LGHDT, CDR2 YNNKEL (reference sequence). The CDR3 contains 14 residues. The CDR3 loop is CASSPREGLKEQYF. For the CDR3, the DNA is TGTGCCAGCAGCCCCCGGGAGGGCCTAAAGGAGCAGTACTTC.

This chain connects TRBV7-2 to TRBJ2-3; 8 bases are shared with TRBD2. The CDR3 runs 12 residues. V lost 5 bases to trimming and J lost 11 bases; unmatched junction nucleotides: 6. Germline V gene lookup returns CDR1 SGHTA and CDR2 FQGNSA. Here the CDR3 DNA reads TGTGCCAGCAGCCCCTCGGGACTAGTGCAGTATTTT. Its protein product is CASSPSGLVQYF.

Points on this clonotype: A much larger clone differs from this one at a single base, so this may be a read error. V is TRBV3-1 and J is TRBJ2-3; D unclear. Per germline, CDR1 LGHDT and CDR2 YNNKEL (reference sequence). Between the trimmed V and J ends, which lost 2 bases and 4 bases, there was a span of 1 base. The CDR3 is 11 residues long. The CDR3 DNA is TGTGCCAGCAGCCAACCAGATACGCAGTATTTT. This sequence encodes CASSQPDTQYF.

The table lists this clonotype with a few counts. The chain employs TRBV28 and TRBJ2-1, with a tentative D call TRBD2 (6 bases). CDR3 length equals 14 residues. Germline CDR1 MDHEN, CDR2 SYDVKM. V was shortened by 4 bases and J by 7 bases, with 14 bases between the two germline ends. Here the CDR3 DNA reads TGTGCCAGCAGTTCCGGGACTGAGGGAAATGAGCAGTTCTTC. It specifies CASSSGTEGNEQFF.

The rearrangement links TRBV20-1 to TRBJ2-1, with a tentative D call TRBD2 (6 bases). The germline V gene encodes CDR1 DFQATT and CDR2 SNEGSKA (reference sequence). CDR3 length equals 13 residues. Trimming pared 3 bases from V and 10 bases from J, leaving 16 bases between. In nucleotides, the CDR3 is TGCAGTGCTAGCGGGGACTCTAGGCGAGAGCAGTTCTTC. This codes for CSASGDSRREQFF.